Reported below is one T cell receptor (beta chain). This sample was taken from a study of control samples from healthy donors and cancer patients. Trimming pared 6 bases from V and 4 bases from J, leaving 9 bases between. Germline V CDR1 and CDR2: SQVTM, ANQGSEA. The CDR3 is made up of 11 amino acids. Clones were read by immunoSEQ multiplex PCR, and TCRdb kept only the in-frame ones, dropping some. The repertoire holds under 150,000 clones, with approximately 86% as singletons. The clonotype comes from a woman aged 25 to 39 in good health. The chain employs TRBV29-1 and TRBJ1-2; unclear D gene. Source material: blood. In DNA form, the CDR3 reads TGCAGCGTCATCATCCTCTATGGCTACACCTTC. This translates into CSVIILYGYTF. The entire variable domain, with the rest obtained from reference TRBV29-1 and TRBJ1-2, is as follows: SAVISQKPSRDICQRGTSLTIQCQVDSQVTMMFWYRQQPGQSLTLIATANQGSEATYESGFVIDKFPISRPNLTFSTLTVSNMSPEDSSIYLCSVIILYGYTFGSGTRLTVV.